Shown below are 24 T cell receptor beta chains from a single sample sequenced in a study of blood T cell repertoires in COVID-19 (TCRdb year 2020). The library came from the immunoSEQ multiplex PCR assay. As stored in TCRdb, this immuneACCESS dataset retains in-frame rearrangements with V and J assigned. A fraction of the clones does not appear; measured against another copy, unresolved V genes explain less than half of the discrepancy, and the remainder lacks a known reason. This sample holds roughly 70,000 clones; roughly 79% were observed only once. Of the sample, roughly 21% is held by the ten largest clones. Source material: peripheral blood. The receptor set was obtained from a man between 65 and 79 years old with acute or convalescent COVID-19.

The chain links TRBV7-3 to TRBJ2-1; the D gene is possibly TRBD1 (6 bases). Trimming stripped 0 bases from V and 6 bases from J, with 12 bases between. This CDR3 is built from 15 residues. CDR1 SGHTA and CDR2 FQGTGA come from the germline V gene. The CDR3 DNA reads TGTGCCAGCAGCTTAACGCGACTACAGGGCAATGAGCAGTTCTTC. It is translated as CASSLTRLQGNEQFF.

There are a few counts of this clone. The V gene is TRBV19, the J gene TRBJ2-1; 8 nucleotides match TRBD1. This CDR3 has 13 residues. With 5 bases clipped from V and 5 bases from J, the junction kept 2 bases outside the gene matches. Germline V gives CDR1 LNHDA, CDR2 SQIVND (reference sequence). The CDR3, as DNA: TGTGCCAGTAGTCCAGGGGGCCACAATGAGCAGTTCTTC. This sequence encodes CASSPGGHNEQFF.

This chain links TRBV28 with TRBJ1-2, with D hard to call. The CDR3 totals 12 residues. Germline V lookup: CDR1 MDHEN, CDR2 SYDVKM. Trimming cost V 7 bases and J 4 bases, with 10 bases left between them. The CDR3 spells CASKAGAYGYTF. The CDR3 bases are TGTGCCAGCAAGGCAGGCGCCTATGGCTACACCTTC.

The genes are TRBV28 and TRBJ1-1; D unclear. The CDR3 consists of 13 residues. The V end was cut by 3 bases, the J end by 0 bases, with 5 bases between. Germline V gene data show CDR1 as MDHEN and CDR2 as SYDVKM. This chain's CDR3 is CASSFPMNTEAFF. The CDR3 bases are TGTGCCAGCAGTTTTCCAATGAACACTGAAGCTTTCTTT. Filled out from reference TRBV28 and TRBJ1-1, the complete variable domain reads DVKVTQSSRYLVKRTGEKVFLECVQDMDHENMFWYRQDPGLGLRLIYFSYDVKMKEKGDIPEGYSVSREKKERFSLILESASTNQTSMYLCASSFPMNTEAFFGQGTRLTVV.

This clone is a singleton in its sample. CDR3 DNA: TGTGCCAGCAGCCACTTAGCGGGACCGGCCTACGAGCAGTACTTC. This translates into CASSHLAGPAYEQYF. This sequence joins TRBV4-2 and TRBJ2-7, with 8 bases lining up with TRBD2. The germline V gene has CDR1 LGHNA and CDR2 YNFKEQ. V lost 3 bases, J lost 2 bases, and 6 bases stayed unmatched. The CDR3 totals 15 residues.

This sequence joins TRBV2 and TRBJ2-7, with 9 bases lining up with TRBD1. V gave up 4 bases and J gave up 0 bases; unmatched junction bases: 1. There are 14 residues in the CDR3. Germline values: CDR1 SNHLY, CDR2 FYNNEI. CDR3: CASSGQGGSYEQYF. CDR3 DNA sequence: TGTGCCAGCAGTGGACAGGGGGGCTCCTACGAGCAGTACTTC.

V gene TRBV7-9 combines with J gene TRBJ2-2, with D possibly matching TRBD1 (5 bases). The germline V and J ends were trimmed by 7 bases and 7 bases, with 13 bases remaining between them. This CDR3 comprises 13 residues. Germline CDR1 and CDR2: SEHNR and FQNEAQ (reference sequence). In nucleotides, the CDR3 is TGTGCCAGCATAAGGGGAAGGGACGGGGAGCTGTTTTTT. Protein sequence: CASIRGRDGELFF.

The genes are TRBV28 and TRBJ1-4; unclear D gene. Trimming removed 2 bases at V and 5 bases at J, with 12 bases between. The CDR3 has 15 residues. CDR1 is MDHEN and CDR2 is SYDVKM in the germline V gene. The chain's CDR3 is CASSLRRFPNEKLFF. CDR3 nucleotides: TGTGCCAGCAGTTTACGCAGGTTTCCCAATGAAAAACTGTTTTTT.

The genes are TRBV19 and TRBJ2-2, with D possibly matching TRBD1 (7 bases). V was cut by 6 bases and J by 8 bases, with 25 bases left in between. The CDR3 consists of 17 residues. Germline V gene lookup returns CDR1 LNHDA and CDR2 SQIVND (reference sequence). CDR3 residues: CASSSPRGYRGGGELFF. CDR3 nucleotides: TGTGCCAGTAGCTCCCCACGGGGGTACAGGGGCGGTGGGGAGCTGTTTTTT.

The genes are TRBV6-1 and TRBJ1-2; a weak D match, TRBD1 (5 bases). The CDR3 sequence is 13 residues long. Germline V gene data show CDR1 as MNHNS and CDR2 as SASEGT. V was trimmed by 1 base and J by 7 bases, leaving 10 bases between them. The CDR3 DNA reads as TGTGCCAGCAGTGAAGATGGTAGGGGTGGCTACACCTTC. Its protein is CASSEDGRGGYTF.

This chain uses TRBV5-1 with TRBJ2-2, with TRBD1 matching 7 bases. The germline gives CDR1 SGHRS, CDR2 YFSETQ. The CDR3 is 14 amino acids. V lost 5 bases, J lost 4 bases, and 5 bases stayed unmatched. The DNA for the CDR3 is TGCGCCAGCAGTTCCGGACAGGTCACCGGGGAGCTGTTTTTT. As protein: CASSSGQVTGELFF. Drawing the rest from reference TRBV5-1 and TRBJ2-2, the complete variable domain is KAGVTQTPRYLIKTRGQQVTLSCSPISGHRSVSWYQQTPGQGLQFLFEYFSETQRNKGNFPGRFSGRQFSNSRSEMNVSTLELGDSALYLCASSSGQVTGELFFGEGSRLTVL.

This sequence joins TRBV7-9 and TRBJ2-6, with 8 bases matching TRBD1. V was pared by 8 bases and J by 0 bases, with 12 bases of the junction left unmatched. Germline V gene sequence: CDR1 SEHNR, CDR2 FQNEAQ (reference sequence). The CDR3 covers 18 residues. CDR3 in amino acids: CASGPSWGTGSGANVLTF. Here the CDR3 DNA reads TGTGCCAGCGGACCGTCCTGGGGGACAGGCTCTGGGGCCAACGTCCTGACTTTC.

This clone showed up just once. The CDR3 bases are TGTGCCAGTAGTATCAGGGATAACTATGGCTACACCTTC. It specifies CASSIRDNYGYTF. V is TRBV19 and J is TRBJ1-2; D is perhaps TRBD1 (5 bases). This CDR3 has 13 residues. Germline V lookup: CDR1 LNHDA, CDR2 SQIVND (reference sequence). V shed 3 bases and J shed 1 base, with 6 bases lying between them.

The chain links TRBV7-9 to TRBJ2-1; 7 bases fit TRBD2. The V gene's germline CDR1 is SEHNR and CDR2 FQNEAQ (reference sequence). V was clipped by 3 bases and J by 3 bases; unmatched bases: 5. CDR3 length: 15 residues. The CDR3 protein is CASSLTGGGYNEQFF. CDR3 DNA: TGTGCCAGCAGCTTGACGGGGGGAGGCTACAATGAGCAGTTCTTC.

This clone was detected a few times. The J gene is TRBJ2-7, the V gene TRBV7-9; D is perhaps TRBD2 (6 bases). The CDR3 length is 17 residues. Germline CDR1 and CDR2: SEHNR and FQNEAQ (reference sequence). V lost 2 bases and J 3 bases, leaving 20 bases between the germline ends. CDR3 nucleotides: TGTGCCAGCAGCTTAAGGGTCTCGGGAGAAGACGGCTACGAGCAGTACTTC. It translates to CASSLRVSGEDGYEQYF.

The gene calls are TRBV5-4 and TRBJ2-2; 10 nucleotides match TRBD2. Germline trimming cut 4 bases from V and 0 bases from J; bases unmatched to any gene: 9. CDR3 length equals 18 residues. CDR1 is SGHNT, CDR2 YYREEE, per germline (reference sequence). The CDR3 is CASSPGASGRPNTGELFF. CDR3 nucleotides: TGTGCCAGCAGCCCTGGTGCTAGCGGGAGACCGAACACCGGGGAGCTGTTTTTT.

Only a few counts were recorded for this clone. This chain joins TRBV18 and TRBJ2-3, with 7 bases identical to TRBD1. The CDR3 has 15 residues. V was clipped by 5 bases and J by 5 bases; unmatched bases: 10. The germline gives CDR1 KGHSH, CDR2 LQKENI. The CDR3 coding sequence is TGTGCCAGCTCATCACAGGGACAGCCCGGAGATACGCAGTATTTT. Translation: CASSSQGQPGDTQYF. Full variable domain (remainder filled in from reference TRBV18 and TRBJ2-3): NAGVMQNPRHLVRRRGQEARLRCSPMKGHSHVYWYRQLPEEGLKFMVYLQKENIIDESGMPKERFSAEFPKEGPSILRIQQVVRGDSAAYFCASSSQGQPGDTQYFGPGTRLTVL.

The chain is built from TRBV24-1 and TRBJ1-2; 8 bases match TRBD1. This CDR3 contains 14 residues. CDR1 is KGHDR and CDR2 is SFDVKD in the germline V gene. Unmatched junction bases numbered 5, after V lost 4 bases and J lost 5 bases. CDR3 coding DNA: TGTGCCACCAGTGACCCCGGACAGGGTTATGGCTACACCTTC. Its protein is CATSDPGQGYGYTF.

The chain employs TRBV11-3 and TRBJ2-1; D perhaps matches TRBD2 (6 bases). This CDR3 is 12 amino acids long. Trimming took 6 bases from V and 9 from J, leaving 12 bases between them. The germline CDR1 and CDR2 sequences are SGHNT and YENEEA. CDR3 bases: TGTGCCAGCAGTTTTAGCGGTACTGAGCAGTTCTTC. Residues: CASSFSGTEQFF.

The chain joins TRBV4-1 to TRBJ1-2; D unclear. V lost 5 bases and J lost 8, with 15 bases in between. The germline V gene has CDR1 MGHRA and CDR2 YSYEKL. The CDR3 has 13 amino acids. For the CDR3, the DNA is TGCGCCAGCAGCAACGGGGAGTGGTCCGGCTACACCTTC. It translates to CASSNGEWSGYTF.

This chain connects TRBV27 to TRBJ2-1; maybe TRBD2 (5 bases). V was clipped by 2 bases and J by 0 bases, with 23 bases between them. This CDR3 region has 20 residues. Germline lookup yields CDR1 MNHEY and CDR2 SMNVEV (reference sequence). In nucleotides, the CDR3 is TGTGCCAGCAGTTTACTCCGCCCGATTCGAACTAGGCCCTCCTACAATGAGCAGTTCTTC. It encodes CASSLLRPIRTRPSYNEQFF.

The chain links TRBV15 to TRBJ1-2; the D is unclear. Germline CDR1 reads LNHNV; CDR2 reads YYDKDF (reference sequence). The CDR3 has 15 amino acids. V was cut by 0 bases and J by 5 bases, with 13 bases left in between. CDR3 amino acids: CATSREAASGYGYTF. The CDR3, as DNA: TGTGCCACCAGCAGAGAAGCCGCTTCGGGTTATGGCTACACCTTC.

The rearrangement links TRBV7-8 to TRBJ2-7; D is perhaps TRBD1 (6 bases). This CDR3 contains 17 residues. Germline assignment: CDR1 SGHVS and CDR2 FQNEAQ. V shed 3 bases and J shed 0 bases, with 18 bases lying between them. The chain's CDR3 is CASSFPRDTGSSYEQYF. The CDR3 DNA reads as TGTGCCAGCAGCTTTCCCCGGGACACGGGGAGCTCCTACGAGCAGTACTTC.

This clone was counted between two and nine times. V gene TRBV10-3 combines with J gene TRBJ2-2; D remains unclear. Germline CDR1 ENHRY, CDR2 SYGVKD. The CDR3 spans 14 residues. V shed 2 bases and J shed 0 bases, with 4 bases lying between them. The CDR3 nucleotides read TGTGCCATCAGTGAGACACCGAACACCGGGGAGCTGTTTTTT. Its protein product is CAISETPNTGELFF.